This T cell receptor beta chain was documented in a study of CD8+ T cells in alopecia areata. Following RNA extraction, reverse transcription yielded cDNA that acted as the sequencing template. TCRdb keeps only in-frame clones here, not all; method: immunoSEQ multiplex PCR. The sample contains 130,000 to 150,000 clones, more than 55% of which appear only once. The source is a human donor in good health. Sequencing was performed on CD8+ T cells sorted from blood.

The CDR3 sequence: CASAERYEQYF. The DNA for the CDR3 is TGCGCCAGCGCCGAGAGATACGAGCAGTACTTC. This chain uses TRBV10-2 with TRBJ2-7, with unresolved D. This CDR3 is built from 11 residues. Trimming cost V 8 bases and J 4 bases, with 9 bases left between them. Per the germline V gene, CDR1 is WSHSY and CDR2 is SAAADI.